This is a list of T cell receptor beta chains from one sample in a study of blood T cell repertoires in COVID-19. Data came from immunoSEQ multiplex PCR; TCRdb stores just in-frame clones and leaves some out. The data hold over 120,000 clones, with about 80% observed a single time. The sample consisted of PBMCs or T cells enriched from blood (not recorded which). The source is a man in his forties or fifties who had recovered from COVID-19. Each CDR3 is given with its conserved first and last residue. Fields, in order: clone size, D gene, V gene, J gene, CDR3 protein, CDR3 DNA. The D gene is left open where the match is weak. Not all rows give a size; the values are once, few, many and, for expanded clones, a class.

clone size: .; D gene: .; V gene: TRBV9; J gene: TRBJ2-7; CDR3 protein: CASSVGYRSYEQYF; CDR3 DNA: TGTGCCAGCAGCGTAGGATACAGGTCCTACGAGCAGTACTTC
clone size: .; D gene: TRBD1; V gene: TRBV6-5; J gene: TRBJ1-6; CDR3 protein: CASSLTGDDSPLHF; CDR3 DNA: TGTGCCAGCAGTCTTACAGGGGACGATTCACCCCTCCACTTT
clone size: .; D gene: .; V gene: TRBV7-2; J gene: TRBJ2-7; CDR3 protein: CASSLVDSSYEQYF; CDR3 DNA: TGTGCCAGCAGCTTGGTGGACAGTTCCTACGAGCAGTACTTC
clone size: .; D gene: TRBD1; V gene: TRBV5-1; J gene: TRBJ1-1; CDR3 protein: CASSLAPGGTEAFF; CDR3 DNA: TGCGCCAGCAGCTTGGCCCCAGGGGGCACTGAAGCTTTCTTT
clone size: .; D gene: .; V gene: TRBV18; J gene: TRBJ1-1; CDR3 protein: CASSPYQGSNTEAFF; CDR3 DNA: TGTGCCAGCTCACCATACCAGGGCTCGAACACTGAAGCTTTCTTT
clone size: .; D gene: TRBD1; V gene: TRBV7-2; J gene: TRBJ2-3; CDR3 protein: CATRTGAFLTDTQYF; CDR3 DNA: TGTGCCACCAGGACAGGGGCCTTCCTCACAGATACGCAGTATTTT
clone size: few; D gene: .; V gene: TRBV27; J gene: TRBJ1-2; CDR3 protein: CASSLRGINYGYTF; CDR3 DNA: TGTGCCAGCAGTTTACGGGGGATTAACTATGGCTACACCTTC
clone size: .; D gene: .; V gene: TRBV12-3/TRBV12-4; J gene: TRBJ1-1; CDR3 protein: CASSETGSTEAFF; CDR3 DNA: TGTGCCAGCAGCGAAACGGGGAGCACTGAAGCTTTCTTT
clone size: medium-sized; D gene: .; V gene: TRBV19; J gene: TRBJ1-5; CDR3 protein: CASGMEQGGYSYSNQPQHF; CDR3 DNA: TGTGCCAGTGGTATGGAACAAGGGGGATACAGCTATAGCAATCAGCCCCAGCATTTT
clone size: .; D gene: TRBD1; V gene: TRBV7-4; J gene: TRBJ1-1; CDR3 protein: CASSHAWTGPAYEAFF; CDR3 DNA: TGTGCCAGCAGCCACGCATGGACAGGGCCAGCTTACGAAGCTTTCTTT
clone size: .; D gene: TRBD1; V gene: TRBV6-5; J gene: TRBJ2-7; CDR3 protein: CASSRSRDRDEQYF; CDR3 DNA: TGTGCCAGCAGCCGATCACGGGACAGGGACGAGCAGTACTTC
clone size: .; D gene: TRBD2; V gene: TRBV14; J gene: TRBJ2-3; CDR3 protein: CASSRRLAGGPADTQYF; CDR3 DNA: TGTGCCAGCAGCCGAAGACTGGCGGGGGGGCCCGCAGATACGCAGTATTTT
clone size: .; D gene: .; V gene: TRBV5-1; J gene: TRBJ2-3; CDR3 protein: CASSGVGQPTDTQYF; CDR3 DNA: TGCGCCAGCAGCGGTGTGGGCCAACCCACAGATACGCAGTATTTT
clone size: .; D gene: .; V gene: TRBV9; J gene: TRBJ2-6; CDR3 protein: CASSVEGTNVLTF; CDR3 DNA: TGTGCCAGCAGCGTAGAGGGGACTAACGTCCTGACTTTC
clone size: .; D gene: TRBD2; V gene: TRBV5-1; J gene: TRBJ2-5; CDR3 protein: CASSFRTSGRQETQYF; CDR3 DNA: TGCGCCAGCAGCTTTCGGACTAGCGGGAGACAAGAGACCCAGTACTTC
clone size: .; D gene: .; V gene: TRBV28; J gene: TRBJ2-6; CDR3 protein: CASDEGAGANVLTF; CDR3 DNA: TGTGCCAGCGACGAGGGTGCTGGGGCCAACGTCCTGACTTTC
clone size: few; D gene: .; V gene: TRBV6-5; J gene: TRBJ2-7; CDR3 protein: CASSTMTGRYEQYF; CDR3 DNA: TGTGCCAGCAGTACTATGACAGGGAGGTACGAGCAGTACTTC
clone size: .; D gene: TRBD2; V gene: TRBV6-4; J gene: TRBJ2-1; CDR3 protein: CASSDRSGGYNEQFF; CDR3 DNA: TGTGCCAGCAGTGACCGTAGCGGGGGCTACAATGAGCAGTTCTTC